This TCR beta chain came from a study of cytomegalovirus exposure and HLA in healthy donors. Study information: Ancestry clustering placed about 80% of 300 to 400 genotyped donors in the Caucasian-associated cluster.

Germline V gene lookup returns CDR1 PRHDT and CDR2 FYEKMQ (reference sequence). J gave up 7 bases and V 6 bases, and 10 bases lay outside the gene matches. The CDR3 is 15 amino acids. The PCR employed 60 Vbeta primers together with 13 Jbeta primers. Method: immunoSEQ multiplex PCR; TCRdb's copy keeps in-frame clones and lacks some. The sample comprises approximately 160,000 clones, roughly 80% of which are singletons, and 4% to 5.5% rests with the top ten. Nominally healthy donors provided the samples, though records likely missed some immune exposures. Source material: PBMCs. The origin of this receptor is a male donor in good health and CMV-seronegative. The chain has TRBV13 and TRBJ2-1; 9 bases align to TRBD1. CDR3 region: CASSFGTGRVNEQFF. The CDR3 DNA follows: TGTGCCAGCAGTTTCGGGACAGGGAGAGTAAATGAGCAGTTCTTC.